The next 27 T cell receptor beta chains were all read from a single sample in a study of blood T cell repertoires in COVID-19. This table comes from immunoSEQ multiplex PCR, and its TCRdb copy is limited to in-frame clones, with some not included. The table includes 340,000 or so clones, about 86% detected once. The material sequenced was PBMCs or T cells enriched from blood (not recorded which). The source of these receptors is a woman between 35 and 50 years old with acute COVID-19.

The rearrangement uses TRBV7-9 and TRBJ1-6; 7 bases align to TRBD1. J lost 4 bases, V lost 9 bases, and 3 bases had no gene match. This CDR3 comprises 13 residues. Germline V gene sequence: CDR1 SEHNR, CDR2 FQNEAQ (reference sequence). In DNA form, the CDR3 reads TGTGCCAGTTCGGGACAGTATAATTCACCCCTCCACTTT. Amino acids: CASSGQYNSPLHF.

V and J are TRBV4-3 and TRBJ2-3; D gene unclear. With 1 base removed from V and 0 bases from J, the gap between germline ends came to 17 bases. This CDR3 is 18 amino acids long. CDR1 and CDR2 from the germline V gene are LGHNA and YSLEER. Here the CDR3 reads CASSQATFGSGSTDTQYF. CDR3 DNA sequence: TGCGCCAGCAGCCAAGCTACCTTCGGCTCGGGTAGCACAGATACGCAGTATTTT.

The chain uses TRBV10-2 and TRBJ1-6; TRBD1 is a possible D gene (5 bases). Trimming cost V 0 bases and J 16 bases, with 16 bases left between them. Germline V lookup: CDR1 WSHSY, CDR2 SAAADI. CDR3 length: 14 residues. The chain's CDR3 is CASSESQGKGGLHF. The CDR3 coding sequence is TGCGCCAGCAGTGAGTCCCAGGGAAAGGGAGGTCTCCACTTT.

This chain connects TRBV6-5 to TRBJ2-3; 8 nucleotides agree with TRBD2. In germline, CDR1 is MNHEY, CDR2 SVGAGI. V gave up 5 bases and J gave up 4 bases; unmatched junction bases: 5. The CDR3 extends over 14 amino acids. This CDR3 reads CASSPGGPADTQYF. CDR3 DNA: TGTGCCAGCAGTCCGGGGGGGCCCGCAGATACGCAGTATTTT.

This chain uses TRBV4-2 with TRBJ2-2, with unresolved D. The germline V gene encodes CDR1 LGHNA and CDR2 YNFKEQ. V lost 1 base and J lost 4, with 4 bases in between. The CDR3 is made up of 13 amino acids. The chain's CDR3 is CASSQGGTGELFF. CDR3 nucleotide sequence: TGTGCCAGCAGCCAAGGAGGCACCGGGGAGCTGTTTTTT.

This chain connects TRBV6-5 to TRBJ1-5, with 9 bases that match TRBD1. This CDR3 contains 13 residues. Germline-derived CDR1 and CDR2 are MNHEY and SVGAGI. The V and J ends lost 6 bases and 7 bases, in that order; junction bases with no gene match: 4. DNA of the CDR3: TGTGCCAGCAGCATGGGACAGGGCCAGCCCCAGCATTTT. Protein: CASSMGQGQPQHF.

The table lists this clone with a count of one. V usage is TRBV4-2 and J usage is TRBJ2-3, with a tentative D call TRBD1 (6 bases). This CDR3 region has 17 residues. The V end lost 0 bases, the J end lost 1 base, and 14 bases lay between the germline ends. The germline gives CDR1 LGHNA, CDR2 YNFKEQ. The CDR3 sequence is CASSQDLAGAGTDTQYF. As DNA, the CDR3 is TGTGCCAGCAGCCAAGATCTGGCAGGGGCTGGCACAGATACGCAGTATTTT.

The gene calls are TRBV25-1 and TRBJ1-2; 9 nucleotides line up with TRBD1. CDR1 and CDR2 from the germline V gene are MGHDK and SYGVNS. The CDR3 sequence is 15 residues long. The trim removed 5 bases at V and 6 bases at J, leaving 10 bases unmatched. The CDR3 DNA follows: TGTGCCAGCAGTCATCCTGAGACAGGGGGACATGGCTACACCTTC. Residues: CASSHPETGGHGYTF.

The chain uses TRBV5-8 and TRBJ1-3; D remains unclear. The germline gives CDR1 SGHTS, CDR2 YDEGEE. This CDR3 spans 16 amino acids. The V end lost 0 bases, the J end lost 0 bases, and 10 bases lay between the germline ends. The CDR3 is CASSLEVGSSGNTIYF. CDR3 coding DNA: TGTGCCAGCAGCTTGGAGGTGGGGAGCTCTGGAAACACCATATATTTT. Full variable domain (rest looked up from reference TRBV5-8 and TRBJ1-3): EAGVTQSPTHLIKTRGQQATLRCSPISGHTSVYWYQQALGLGLQFLLWYDEGEERNRGNFPPRFSGRQFPNYSSELNVNALELEDSALYLCASSLEVGSSGNTIYFGEGSWLTVV.

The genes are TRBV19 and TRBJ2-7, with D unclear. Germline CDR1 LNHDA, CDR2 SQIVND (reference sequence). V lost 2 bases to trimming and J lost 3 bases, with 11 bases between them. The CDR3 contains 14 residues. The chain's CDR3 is CASSIQTRHYEQYF. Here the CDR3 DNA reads TGTGCCAGTAGTATACAGACCCGACACTACGAGCAGTACTTC.

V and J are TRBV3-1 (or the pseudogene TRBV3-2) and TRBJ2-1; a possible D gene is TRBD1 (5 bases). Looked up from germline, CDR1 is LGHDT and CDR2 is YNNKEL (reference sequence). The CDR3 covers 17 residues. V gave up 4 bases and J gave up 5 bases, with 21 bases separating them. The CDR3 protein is CASSRLRTRRQNNEQFF. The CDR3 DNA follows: TGTGCCAGCAGCCGGCTAAGGACAAGGCGGCAAAACAATGAGCAGTTCTTC.

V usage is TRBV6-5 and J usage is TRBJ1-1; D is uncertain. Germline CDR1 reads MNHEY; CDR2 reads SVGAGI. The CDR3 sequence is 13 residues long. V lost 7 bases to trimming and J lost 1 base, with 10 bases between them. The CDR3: CASTSRGNTEAFF. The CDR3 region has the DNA TGTGCCAGCACCTCGCGGGGGAACACTGAAGCTTTCTTT.

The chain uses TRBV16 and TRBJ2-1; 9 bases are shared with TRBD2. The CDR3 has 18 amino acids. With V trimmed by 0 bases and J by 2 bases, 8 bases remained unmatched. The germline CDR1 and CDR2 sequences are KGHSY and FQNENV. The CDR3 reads CASSQSRREGPAYNEQFF. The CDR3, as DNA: TGTGCCAGCAGCCAATCGAGGCGGGAGGGACCCGCCTACAATGAGCAGTTCTTC.

The CDR3 reads CASSPRLAGESWEQFF. In nucleotides, the CDR3 is TGTGCCAGCTCACCTCGACTAGCGGGGGAGTCGTGGGAGCAGTTCTTC. This chain connects TRBV18 to TRBJ2-1, with 12 positions matching TRBD2. This CDR3 has 16 amino acids. The V gene's germline CDR1 is KGHSH and CDR2 LQKENI. V gave up 3 bases and J gave up 10 bases; unmatched junction bases: 10.

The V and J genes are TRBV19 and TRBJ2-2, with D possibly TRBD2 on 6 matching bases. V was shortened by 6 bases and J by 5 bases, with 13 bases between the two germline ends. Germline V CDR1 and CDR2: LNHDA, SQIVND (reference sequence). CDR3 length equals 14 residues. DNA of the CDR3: TGTGCCAGTAGCCCGGGAGCCGGAACCGGGGAGCTGTTTTTT. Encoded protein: CASSPGAGTGELFF.

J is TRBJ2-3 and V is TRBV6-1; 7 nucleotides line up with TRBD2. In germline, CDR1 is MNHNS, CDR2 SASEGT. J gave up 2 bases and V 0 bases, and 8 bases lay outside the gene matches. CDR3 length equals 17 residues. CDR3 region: CASSEAYSGGITDTQYF. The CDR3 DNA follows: TGTGCCAGCAGTGAAGCGTACTCGGGAGGAATCACAGATACGCAGTATTTT.

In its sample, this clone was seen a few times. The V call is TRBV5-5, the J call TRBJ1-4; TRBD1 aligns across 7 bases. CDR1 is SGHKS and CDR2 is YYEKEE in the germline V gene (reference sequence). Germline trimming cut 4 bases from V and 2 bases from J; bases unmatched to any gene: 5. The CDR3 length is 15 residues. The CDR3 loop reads CASSRGDSTNEKLFF. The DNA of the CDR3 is TGTGCCAGCAGCCGCGGGGACAGCACTAATGAAAAACTGTTTTTT. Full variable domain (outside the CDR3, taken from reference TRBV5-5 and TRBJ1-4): DAGVTQSPTHLIKTRGQQVTLRCSPISGHKSVSWYQQVLGQGPQFIFQYYEKEERGRGNFPDRFSARQFPNYSSELNVNALLLGDSALYLCASSRGDSTNEKLFFGSGTQLSVL.

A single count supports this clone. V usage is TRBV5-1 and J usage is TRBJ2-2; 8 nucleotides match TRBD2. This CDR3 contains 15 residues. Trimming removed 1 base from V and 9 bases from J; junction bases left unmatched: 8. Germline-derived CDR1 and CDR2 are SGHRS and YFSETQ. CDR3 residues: CASSLLTSGLRELFF. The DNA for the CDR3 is TGCGCCAGCAGCTTGCTTACTAGCGGATTGCGGGAGCTGTTTTTT. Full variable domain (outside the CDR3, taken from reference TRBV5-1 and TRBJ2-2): KAGVTQTPRYLIKTRGQQVTLSCSPISGHRSVSWYQQTPGQGLQFLFEYFSETQRNKGNFPGRFSGRQFSNSRSEMNVSTLELGDSALYLCASSLLTSGLRELFFGEGSRLTVL.

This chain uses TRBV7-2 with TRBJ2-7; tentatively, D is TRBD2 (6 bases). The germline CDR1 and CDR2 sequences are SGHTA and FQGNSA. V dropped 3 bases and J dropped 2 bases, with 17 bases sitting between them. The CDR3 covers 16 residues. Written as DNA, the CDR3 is TGTGCCAGCAGCTTGGAGGGGCGGGCTCCACCCTACGAGCAGTACTTC. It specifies CASSLEGRAPPYEQYF.

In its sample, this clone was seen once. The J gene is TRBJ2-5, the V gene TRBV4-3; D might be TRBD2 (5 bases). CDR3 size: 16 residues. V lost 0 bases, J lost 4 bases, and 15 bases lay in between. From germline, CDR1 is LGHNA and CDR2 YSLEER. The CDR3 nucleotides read TGCGCCAGCAGCCAAGAAGGGAGCGGAGCGACAGAGACCCAGTACTTC. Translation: CASSQEGSGATETQYF.

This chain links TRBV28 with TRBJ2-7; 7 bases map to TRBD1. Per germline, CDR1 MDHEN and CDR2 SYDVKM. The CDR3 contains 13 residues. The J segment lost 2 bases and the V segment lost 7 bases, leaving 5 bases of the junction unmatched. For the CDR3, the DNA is TGTGCCAGCAACAGGGACAGACCCTACGAGCAGTACTTC. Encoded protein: CASNRDRPYEQYF. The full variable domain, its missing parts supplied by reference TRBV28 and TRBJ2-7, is DVKVTQSSRYLVKRTGEKVFLECVQDMDHENMFWYRQDPGLGLRLIYFSYDVKMKEKGDIPEGYSVSREKKERFSLILESASTNQTSMYLCASNRDRPYEQYFGPGTRLTVT.

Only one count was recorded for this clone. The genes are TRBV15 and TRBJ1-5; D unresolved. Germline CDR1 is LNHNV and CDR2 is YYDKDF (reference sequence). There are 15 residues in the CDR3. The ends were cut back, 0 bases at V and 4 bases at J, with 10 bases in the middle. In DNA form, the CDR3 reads TGTGCCACCAGCAGAGAAGTCGGGGTTAATCAGCCCCAGCATTTT. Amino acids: CATSREVGVNQPQHF.

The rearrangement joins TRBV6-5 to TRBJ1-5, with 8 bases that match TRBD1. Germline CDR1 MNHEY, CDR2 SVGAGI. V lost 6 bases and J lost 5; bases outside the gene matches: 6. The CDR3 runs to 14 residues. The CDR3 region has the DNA TGTGCCAGCAGGAAGACAGGGGTCTATCAGCCCCAGCATTTT. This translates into CASRKTGVYQPQHF.

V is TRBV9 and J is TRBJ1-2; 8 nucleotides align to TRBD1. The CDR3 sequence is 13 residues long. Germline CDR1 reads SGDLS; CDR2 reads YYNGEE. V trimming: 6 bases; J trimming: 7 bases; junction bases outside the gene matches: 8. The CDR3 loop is CASTDRGQGGYTF. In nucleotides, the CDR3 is TGTGCCAGCACAGACAGGGGACAAGGTGGCTACACCTTC.

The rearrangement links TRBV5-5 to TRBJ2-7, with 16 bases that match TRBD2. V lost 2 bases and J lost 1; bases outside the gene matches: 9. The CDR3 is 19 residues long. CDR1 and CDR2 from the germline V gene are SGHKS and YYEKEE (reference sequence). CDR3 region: CASSFETGTSGRVSYEQYF. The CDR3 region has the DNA TGTGCCAGCAGCTTTGAAACCGGGACTAGCGGGAGGGTGTCCTACGAGCAGTACTTC.

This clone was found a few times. CDR3 coding DNA: TGTGCCAGCCGGACGGGGGGCCCACCCCACGAGCAGTACTTC. Residues: CASRTGGPPHEQYF. The chain has TRBV2 and TRBJ2-7, with a possible D match to TRBD2 (7 bases). Germline V gene lookup returns CDR1 SNHLY and CDR2 FYNNEI. V was cut by 8 bases and J by 5 bases, with 19 bases left in between. The CDR3 length is 14 residues.

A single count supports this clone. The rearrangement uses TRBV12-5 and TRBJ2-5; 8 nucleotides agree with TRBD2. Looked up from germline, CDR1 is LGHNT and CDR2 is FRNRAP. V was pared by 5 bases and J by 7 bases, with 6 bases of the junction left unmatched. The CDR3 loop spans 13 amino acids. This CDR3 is CASGPSREGTQYF. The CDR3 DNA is TGTGCTAGTGGTCCGAGCCGGGAGGGGACCCAGTACTTC.